One sample yielded the 14 T cell receptor beta chains listed below, sequenced in a study of blood T cell repertoires in COVID-19. Measured with immunoSEQ multiplex PCR; TCRdb has only the in-frame clones, and not every one. The repertoire holds roughly 140,000 clones, with 80% as singletons. Sequenced sample: peripheral blood. The source is a man in his sixties with active or convalescent COVID-19.

The rearrangement joins TRBV7-9 to TRBJ1-5; D remains unclear. Germline CDR1 is SEHNR and CDR2 is FQNEAQ (reference sequence). The CDR3 consists of 14 residues. The germline V and J ends were trimmed by 5 bases and 9 bases, with 17 bases remaining between them. CDR3 nucleotides: TGTGCCAGCAGCCTAGGGCCCATCGAATGGCCCCAGCATTTT. Translated: CASSLGPIEWPQHF.

The chain's CDR3 is CASSVGQGAGELFF. The CDR3 DNA reads as TGTGCCAGCAGCGTAGGACAGGGCGCCGGGGAGCTGTTTTTT. V usage is TRBV11-2 and J usage is TRBJ2-2, with TRBD1 matching 8 bases. J lost 6 bases, V lost 5 bases, and 5 bases had no gene match. The CDR3 length is 14 residues. The germline CDR1 and CDR2 sequences are SGHAT and FQNNGV.

CDR3 nucleotide sequence: TGTGCCAGCAGCGTAACTCCGAACACTGAAGCTTTCTTT. The encoded protein is CASSVTPNTEAFF. V usage is TRBV9 and J usage is TRBJ1-1; D uncertain. The CDR3 length is 13 residues. V lost 1 base, J lost 1 base, and 5 bases lay in between. From germline, CDR1 is SGDLS and CDR2 YYNGEE.

The chain has TRBV20-1 and TRBJ2-1; tentative D call: TRBD1 (5 bases). Germline CDR1 reads DFQATT; CDR2 reads SNEGSKA (reference sequence). The ends were cut back, 8 bases at V and 3 bases at J, with 8 bases in the middle. This CDR3 is 11 amino acids long. The CDR3 loop is CSPQGYNEQFF. The CDR3 DNA reads TGCAGTCCTCAGGGCTACAATGAGCAGTTCTTC.

The rearrangement links TRBV24-1 to TRBJ2-2; 7 nucleotides agree with TRBD1. This CDR3 has 14 residues. CDR1 is KGHDR, CDR2 SFDVKD, per germline. Trimming removed 7 bases from V and 1 base from J; junction bases left unmatched: 2. The CDR3 is CATRGQRNTGELFF. The CDR3 region has the DNA TGTGCCACCAGGGGACAGAGGAACACCGGGGAGCTGTTTTTT.

This chain links TRBV5-1 with TRBJ1-5, with D unresolved. The V and J ends lost 8 bases and 4 bases respectively, with 16 bases between them. The length of the CDR3 is 14 residues. Germline values: CDR1 SGHRS, CDR2 YFSETQ. CDR3 residues: CASRPGAGNQPQHF. The CDR3, as DNA: TGCGCCAGTAGACCGGGAGCAGGTAATCAGCCCCAGCATTTT.

This clone was detected only once. The chain links TRBV13 to TRBJ2-5, with 7 nucleotides matching TRBD2. Germline-derived CDR1 and CDR2 are PRHDT and FYEKMQ (reference sequence). This CDR3 comprises 15 residues. J lost 5 bases, V lost 6 bases, and 12 bases had no gene match. This CDR3 is CASRMWGGVYETQYF. The CDR3 DNA follows: TGTGCCAGCAGGATGTGGGGAGGGGTGTACGAGACCCAGTACTTC.

This clone was counted only a few times. The gene calls are TRBV6-5 and TRBJ2-1; D unresolved. Trimming removed 2 bases at V and 5 bases at J, with 7 bases between. The CDR3 is made up of 13 amino acids. CDR1 and CDR2 (germline): MNHEY, SVGAGI. The CDR3 region has the DNA TGTGCCAGCAGTTACGGGCAGCACAATGAGCAGTTCTTC. Translating it yields CASSYGQHNEQFF.

This clone was detected only once. This chain uses TRBV6-5 with TRBJ1-5; tentatively, D is TRBD1 (6 bases). This CDR3 spans 13 amino acids. The V gene lost 8 bases and the J gene lost 8 bases, with 16 bases spanning the gap. Germline V CDR1 and CDR2: MNHEY, SVGAGI. The CDR3 protein is CASSRRPGEPQHF. For the CDR3, the DNA is TGTGCCAGCTCTCGCCGTCCAGGGGAGCCCCAGCATTTT.

The rearrangement joins TRBV30 to TRBJ1-4; possible D gene TRBD1, 6 bases. Per germline, CDR1 GTSNPN and CDR2 SVGIG (reference sequence). The CDR3 loop spans 15 amino acids. V lost 3 bases, J lost 8 bases, and 19 bases lay in between. The CDR3 reads CAWSPGGEGGEKLFF. The DNA of the CDR3 is TGTGCCTGGAGCCCGGGGGGGGAAGGGGGAGAAAAACTGTTTTTT.

V and J are TRBV7-2 and TRBJ2-2; 8 bases line up with TRBD2. V shed 1 base and J 5 bases; nucleotides not matched to a gene: 15. The germline V gene has CDR1 SGHTA and CDR2 FQGNSA. This CDR3 spans 19 amino acids. The CDR3 spells CASSLDPSGGVRGTGELFF. The CDR3 bases are TGTGCCAGCAGCTTAGACCCCTCCGGGGGGGTGAGAGGGACCGGGGAGCTGTTTTTT.

This clone occurred once. The chain has TRBV4-1 and TRBJ2-3; D is ambiguous. Deletions cut 1 base from V and 0 bases from J, with 8 bases between. Per the germline V gene, CDR1 is MGHRA and CDR2 is YSYEKL. This CDR3 has 15 residues. The CDR3 DNA reads as TGCGCCAGCAGCCAAGGAGCACAGAGCACAGATACGCAGTATTTT. Protein product: CASSQGAQSTDTQYF.

This clone was observed many times. The rearrangement links TRBV4-2 to TRBJ2-1, with 8 positions matching TRBD2. The CDR3 contains 17 residues. With 1 base clipped from V and 3 bases from J, the junction kept 8 bases outside the gene matches. Germline V CDR1 and CDR2: LGHNA, YNFKEQ. DNA of the CDR3: TGTGCCAGCAGCCAAGGGCGGGAGGCTCTGGACTACAATGAGCAGTTCTTC. Translating gives CASSQGREALDYNEQFF.

This chain links TRBV19 with TRBJ2-5; 7 bases map to TRBD1. This CDR3 is built from 14 residues. Germline trimming cut 3 bases from V and 3 bases from J; bases unmatched to any gene: 4. CDR1 and CDR2 (germline): LNHDA, SQIVND (reference sequence). The CDR3 DNA is TGTGCCAGTAGTATCAGTGACAGGGAAGAGACCCAGTACTTC. Translation gives CASSISDREETQYF.